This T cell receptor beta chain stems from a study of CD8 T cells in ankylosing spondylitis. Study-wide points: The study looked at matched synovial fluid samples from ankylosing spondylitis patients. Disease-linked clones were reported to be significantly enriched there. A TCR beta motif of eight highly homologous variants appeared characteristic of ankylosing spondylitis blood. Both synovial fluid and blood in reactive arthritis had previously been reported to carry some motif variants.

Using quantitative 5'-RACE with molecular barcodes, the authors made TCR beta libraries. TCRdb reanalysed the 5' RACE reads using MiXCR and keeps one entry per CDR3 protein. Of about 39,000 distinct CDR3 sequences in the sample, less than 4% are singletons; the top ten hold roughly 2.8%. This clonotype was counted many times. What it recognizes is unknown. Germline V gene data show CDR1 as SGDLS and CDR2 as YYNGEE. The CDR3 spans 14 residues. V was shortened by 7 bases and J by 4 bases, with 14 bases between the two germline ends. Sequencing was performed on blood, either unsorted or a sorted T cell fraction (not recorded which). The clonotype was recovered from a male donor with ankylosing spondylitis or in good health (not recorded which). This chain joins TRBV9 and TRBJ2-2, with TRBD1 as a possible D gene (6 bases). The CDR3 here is CASSSNRATGELFF. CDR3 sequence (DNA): TGTGCCAGCTCCAGCAACAGGGCCACCGGGGAGCTGTTTTTT. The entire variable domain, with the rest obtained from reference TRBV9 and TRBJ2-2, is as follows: DSGVTQTPKHLITATGQRVTLRCSPRSGDLSVYWYQQSLDQGLQFLIQYYNGEERAKGNILERFSAQQFPDLHSELNLSSLELGDSALYFCASSSNRATGELFFGEGSRLTVL.